The sequence of this T cell receptor (beta chain) was determined in a study of shared clonotypes between healthy human individuals. Both subsets, CD45RA+ naive and CD45RA-negative memory, were split from the CD4+ cells. The CDR3 is 13 residues long. From germline, CDR1 is MNHNS and CDR2 SASEGT. Trimming took 6 bases from V and 0 from J, leaving 8 bases between them. This clone was observed at least ten times. Its antigen is not known. Findings and caveats of the study: A limitation of the genetic and exposure-history diversity represented arose from few donors.

The data were produced by immunoSEQ multiplex PCR, yet TCRdb's version contains in-frame clones alone and is incomplete. This table holds roughly 700,000 clones, around 67% found once. The sample taken for sequencing was memory CD4+ T cells sorted from blood. The subset is: CD45RA-negative fraction. The TCR was taken from a woman aged 25-40 years in good health. The chain joins TRBV6-1 to TRBJ1-2; unclear D gene. CDR3 protein: CASRRGANYGYTF. As DNA, the CDR3 is TGTGCCAGCAGGAGAGGAGCTAACTATGGCTACACCTTC.